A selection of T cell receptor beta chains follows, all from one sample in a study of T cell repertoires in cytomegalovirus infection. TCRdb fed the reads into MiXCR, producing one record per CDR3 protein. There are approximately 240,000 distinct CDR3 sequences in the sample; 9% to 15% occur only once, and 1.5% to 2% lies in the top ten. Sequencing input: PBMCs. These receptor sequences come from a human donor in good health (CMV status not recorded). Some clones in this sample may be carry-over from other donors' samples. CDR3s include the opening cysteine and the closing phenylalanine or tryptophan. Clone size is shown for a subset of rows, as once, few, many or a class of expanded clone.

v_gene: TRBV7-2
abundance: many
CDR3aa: CASRPSTDTQYF

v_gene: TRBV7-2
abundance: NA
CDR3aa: CASSPTLMNTEAFF

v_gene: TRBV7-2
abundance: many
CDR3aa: CASSPLEGSGDTQYF

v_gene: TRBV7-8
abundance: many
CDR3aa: CASSLTGLGGNTEAFF

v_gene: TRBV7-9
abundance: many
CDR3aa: CASTSFGGDEQYF

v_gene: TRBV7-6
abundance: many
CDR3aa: CASSASPVGNEQFF

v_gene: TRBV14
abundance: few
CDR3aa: CASSPEVGVSPLHF

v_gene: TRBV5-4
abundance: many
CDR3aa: CASSLYREHEQFF

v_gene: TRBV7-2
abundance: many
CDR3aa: CASSFPKGALHEQFF

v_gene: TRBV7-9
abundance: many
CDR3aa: CASSLGSSGTTKFF

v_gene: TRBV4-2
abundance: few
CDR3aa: CASSHVSQGTMNTEAFF